A selection of T cell receptor beta chains follows, all from one sample in a study of cytomegalovirus exposure and HLA in healthy donors. Clones were sequenced by immunoSEQ multiplex PCR, and TCRdb holds only the in-frame ones, with some missing. The sample includes about 200,000 clones, around 88% of them seen just once. Sequencing input: PBMCs. The receptors originated from a man in his forties or fifties in good health and CMV-seropositive. The CDR3 runs from the conserved cysteine through the conserved F or W. The D gene is left open where the match is weak. Clone size is given for some rows only: seen once, a few or many times, or a class if the clone is expanded.

j_call: TRBJ2-1; d_call: .; v_call: TRBV11-2; clone_size: .; cdr3_aa: CASSLTGAYNEQFF; cdr3_nt: TGTGCCAGCAGCTTAACGGGAGCTTACAATGAGCAGTTCTTC
j_call: TRBJ1-4; d_call: .; v_call: TRBV7-9; clone_size: .; cdr3_aa: CASSLLEGGKLFF; cdr3_nt: TGTGCCAGCAGCTTATTGGAGGGAGGAAAACTGTTTTTT
j_call: TRBJ1-2; d_call: .; v_call: TRBV15; clone_size: .; cdr3_aa: CATSPPEGDYGYTF; cdr3_nt: TGTGCCACCAGCCCCCCCGAGGGGGACTATGGCTACACCTTC
j_call: TRBJ2-3; d_call: TRBD2; v_call: TRBV7-3; clone_size: .; cdr3_aa: CASSPRTSGRITDTQYF; cdr3_nt: TGTGCCAGCAGCCCCCGGACTAGCGGGAGGATAACAGATACGCAGTATTTT
j_call: TRBJ2-1; d_call: .; v_call: TRBV9; clone_size: few; cdr3_aa: CASSVGGVWEDGQFF; cdr3_nt: TGTGCCAGCAGCGTAGGCGGGGTTTGGGAGGATGGGCAGTTCTTC
j_call: TRBJ1-1; d_call: .; v_call: TRBV6-5; clone_size: .; cdr3_aa: CASFKTVNTEAFF; cdr3_nt: TGTGCCAGCTTTAAAACAGTAAACACTGAAGCTTTCTTT
j_call: TRBJ1-1; d_call: TRBD1; v_call: TRBV10-3; clone_size: .; cdr3_aa: CAISESAGGMNTEAFF; cdr3_nt: TGTGCCATCAGTGAGTCGGCAGGGGGCATGAACACTGAAGCTTTCTTT
j_call: TRBJ2-7; d_call: TRBD2; v_call: TRBV9; clone_size: .; cdr3_aa: CASSVGGLAFEQYF; cdr3_nt: TGTGCCAGCAGCGTAGGGGGACTAGCCTTTGAGCAGTACTTC
j_call: TRBJ1-2; d_call: .; v_call: TRBV19; clone_size: .; cdr3_aa: CASSIVAGNYGYTF; cdr3_nt: TGTGCCAGTAGTATAGTGGCAGGGAACTATGGCTACACCTTC
j_call: TRBJ2-7; d_call: .; v_call: TRBV5-1; clone_size: .; cdr3_aa: CASSLGQASNEQYF; cdr3_nt: TGCGCCAGCAGCTTGGGACAGGCAAGCAACGAGCAGTACTTC
j_call: TRBJ2-3; d_call: TRBD2; v_call: TRBV7-6; clone_size: .; cdr3_aa: CASSLGLAVDTDTQYF; cdr3_nt: TGTGCCAGCAGCTTAGGACTAGCGGTCGACACAGATACGCAGTATTTT
j_call: TRBJ1-1; d_call: TRBD1; v_call: TRBV2; clone_size: .; cdr3_aa: CASPRGDRVLTEAFF; cdr3_nt: TGTGCCAGCCCGCGGGGAGACAGGGTTTTGACTGAAGCTTTCTTT
j_call: TRBJ1-1; d_call: .; v_call: TRBV5-4; clone_size: .; cdr3_aa: CASSFRLGGSTEAFF; cdr3_nt: TGTGCCAGCAGCTTCCGTCTCGGGGGGAGCACTGAAGCTTTCTTT
j_call: TRBJ2-7; d_call: TRBD2; v_call: TRBV5-1; clone_size: .; cdr3_aa: CASSGGTSVTYEQYF; cdr3_nt: TGCGCCAGCAGCGGAGGGACTAGCGTTACCTACGAGCAGTACTTC
j_call: TRBJ2-3; d_call: TRBD1; v_call: TRBV5-1; clone_size: .; cdr3_aa: CASSFSGTGIADTQYF; cdr3_nt: TGCGCCAGCAGCTTCTCCGGGACAGGGATTGCAGATACGCAGTATTTT
j_call: TRBJ1-1; d_call: .; v_call: TRBV29-1; clone_size: .; cdr3_aa: CSVWTVANTEAFF; cdr3_nt: TGCAGCGTTTGGACAGTGGCCAACACTGAAGCTTTCTTT
j_call: TRBJ2-5; d_call: .; v_call: TRBV19; clone_size: .; cdr3_aa: CASSIDGGIGETQYF; cdr3_nt: TGTGCCAGTAGTATAGACGGCGGGATAGGAGAGACCCAGTACTTC
j_call: TRBJ1-6; d_call: TRBD1; v_call: TRBV5-4; clone_size: .; cdr3_aa: CASSPKGAGNSPLHF; cdr3_nt: TGTGCCAGCAGCCCAAAGGGGGCAGGGAATTCACCCCTCCACTTT
j_call: TRBJ2-7; d_call: .; v_call: TRBV29-1; clone_size: few; cdr3_aa: CSTLGRGGYEQYF; cdr3_nt: TGCAGCACTCTAGGACGCGGCGGGTACGAGCAGTACTTC
j_call: TRBJ1-1; d_call: .; v_call: TRBV9; clone_size: .; cdr3_aa: CASRLREGTEAFF; cdr3_nt: TGTGCCAGCAGGCTCCGGGAGGGCACTGAAGCTTTCTTT
j_call: TRBJ2-2; d_call: TRBD1; v_call: TRBV5-1; clone_size: .; cdr3_aa: CASSWSAYRDRGAGELFF; cdr3_nt: TGCGCCAGCAGCTGGAGCGCGTACCGGGACAGGGGGGCCGGGGAGCTGTTTTTT
j_call: TRBJ1-5; d_call: .; v_call: TRBV25-1; clone_size: .; cdr3_aa: CASSDARQTLNQPQHF; cdr3_nt: TGTGCCAGCAGTGATGCAAGACAGACTCTAAATCAGCCCCAGCATTTT
j_call: TRBJ2-1; d_call: TRBD2; v_call: TRBV19; clone_size: .; cdr3_aa: CASSILGLAGGKQFF; cdr3_nt: TGTGCCAGTAGTATTCTGGGGCTAGCGGGAGGCAAGCAGTTCTTC
j_call: TRBJ2-7; d_call: .; v_call: TRBV9; clone_size: once; cdr3_aa: CASSPNPLTYEQYF; cdr3_nt: TGTGCCAGCAGCCCAAACCCACTTACCTACGAGCAGTACTTC
j_call: TRBJ1-2; d_call: .; v_call: TRBV5-4; clone_size: few; cdr3_aa: CASSLGQDYGYTF; cdr3_nt: TGTGCCAGCAGCTTGGGACAGGACTATGGCTACACCTTC
j_call: TRBJ2-5; d_call: TRBD1; v_call: TRBV5-1; clone_size: .; cdr3_aa: CASSLGTGIETQYF; cdr3_nt: TGCGCCAGCAGCTTGGGGACAGGGATTGAGACCCAGTACTTC
j_call: TRBJ2-6; d_call: .; v_call: TRBV21-1; clone_size: .; cdr3_aa: CASSNLGRAPGANVLTF; cdr3_nt: TGTGCCAGCAGCAATTTAGGGAGGGCTCCTGGGGCCAACGTCCTGACTTTC
j_call: TRBJ2-1; d_call: TRBD2; v_call: TRBV19; clone_size: .; cdr3_aa: CASREILAGGLSYNEQFF; cdr3_nt: TGTGCCAGTCGAGAAATACTAGCGGGAGGACTCTCCTACAATGAGCAGTTCTTC
j_call: TRBJ2-3; d_call: .; v_call: TRBV5-8; clone_size: .; cdr3_aa: CASSSIAATDTQYF; cdr3_nt: TGTGCCAGCAGCTCAATAGCAGCAACAGATACGCAGTATTTT
j_call: TRBJ2-2; d_call: .; v_call: TRBV11-2; clone_size: .; cdr3_aa: CASSSGYWSGELFF; cdr3_nt: TGTGCCAGCAGCTCAGGTTATTGGTCCGGGGAGCTGTTTTTT
j_call: TRBJ2-1; d_call: .; v_call: TRBV10-3; clone_size: .; cdr3_aa: CAISAGYHNEQFF; cdr3_nt: TGTGCCATCAGTGCAGGGTACCACAATGAGCAGTTCTTC
j_call: TRBJ1-5; d_call: .; v_call: TRBV29-1; clone_size: .; cdr3_aa: CSVAVGGNQPQHF; cdr3_nt: TGCAGCGTTGCGGTGGGGGGGAATCAGCCCCAGCATTTT
j_call: TRBJ1-1; d_call: .; v_call: TRBV28; clone_size: .; cdr3_aa: CASIRVDTEAFF; cdr3_nt: TGTGCCAGCATCCGGGTGGACACTGAAGCTTTCTTT
j_call: TRBJ1-5; d_call: .; v_call: TRBV21-1; clone_size: .; cdr3_aa: CASSTAPTRGNQPQHF; cdr3_nt: TGTGCCAGCAGCACCGCTCCTACGAGGGGGAATCAGCCCCAGCATTTT
j_call: TRBJ1-1; d_call: TRBD1; v_call: TRBV28; clone_size: .; cdr3_aa: CAGRTGGFEAFF; cdr3_nt: TGTGCCGGTCGGACAGGGGGTTTTGAAGCTTTCTTT
j_call: TRBJ1-2; d_call: .; v_call: TRBV6-5; clone_size: .; cdr3_aa: CASSPGGGYTF; cdr3_nt: TGTGCCAGCAGTCCCGGAGGCGGCTACACCTTC
j_call: TRBJ2-7; d_call: TRBD2; v_call: TRBV19; clone_size: .; cdr3_aa: CASSSRGEDRPEQYF; cdr3_nt: TGTGCCAGTAGTTCGCGGGGGGAAGACCGACCCGAGCAGTACTTC
j_call: TRBJ1-1; d_call: TRBD1; v_call: TRBV5-5; clone_size: .; cdr3_aa: CASSFTGDQNEAFF; cdr3_nt: TGTGCCAGCAGTTTTACAGGGGACCAAAATGAAGCTTTCTTT
j_call: TRBJ2-5; d_call: .; v_call: TRBV9; clone_size: .; cdr3_aa: CASSVVRGEGTREQYF; cdr3_nt: TGTGCCAGCAGCGTAGTTCGGGGAGAGGGGACTCGGGAGCAGTACTTC
j_call: TRBJ1-5; d_call: .; v_call: TRBV9; clone_size: once; cdr3_aa: CASSVGQGGQPQHF; cdr3_nt: TGTGCCAGCAGCGTGGGTCAGGGAGGTCAGCCCCAGCATTTT
j_call: TRBJ2-3; d_call: TRBD2; v_call: TRBV29-1; clone_size: .; cdr3_aa: CSACLPPGLAGGTDTQYF; cdr3_nt: TGCAGCGCTTGTCTCCCTCCGGGACTAGCGGGAGGCACAGATACGCAGTATTTT
j_call: TRBJ2-5; d_call: TRBD1; v_call: TRBV29-1; clone_size: .; cdr3_aa: CSTITGERQETQYF; cdr3_nt: TGCAGCACGATTACAGGGGAACGACAAGAGACCCAGTACTTC
j_call: TRBJ2-7; d_call: .; v_call: TRBV27; clone_size: few; cdr3_aa: CASSQGGRPYEQYF; cdr3_nt: TGTGCCAGCAGTCAAGGAGGCCGGCCCTACGAGCAGTACTTC
j_call: TRBJ1-1; d_call: .; v_call: TRBV25-1; clone_size: .; cdr3_aa: CASRGFMNTEAFF; cdr3_nt: TGTGCCAGTCGAGGGTTCATGAACACTGAAGCTTTCTTT
j_call: TRBJ1-2; d_call: .; v_call: TRBV5-6; clone_size: few; cdr3_aa: CASSFWSGDYGYTF; cdr3_nt: TGTGCCAGCAGCTTTTGGTCCGGGGACTATGGCTACACCTTC
j_call: TRBJ2-3; d_call: .; v_call: TRBV27; clone_size: .; cdr3_aa: CASIGTLGDTQYF; cdr3_nt: TGTGCCAGCATCGGGACTTTGGGGGATACGCAGTATTTT
j_call: TRBJ2-2; d_call: .; v_call: TRBV5-1; clone_size: .; cdr3_aa: CASSSLLNTGELFF; cdr3_nt: TGCGCCAGCAGCTCCCTTTTGAACACCGGGGAGCTGTTTTTT
j_call: TRBJ2-7; d_call: TRBD1; v_call: TRBV4-1; clone_size: .; cdr3_aa: CASSQVSTGAYEQYF; cdr3_nt: TGCGCCAGCAGCCAAGTTTCGACAGGGGCGTACGAGCAGTACTTC
j_call: TRBJ1-1; d_call: TRBD1; v_call: TRBV5-4; clone_size: .; cdr3_aa: CASSLTGGVTEAFF; cdr3_nt: TGTGCCAGCAGCTTGACAGGGGGCGTCACTGAAGCTTTCTTT
j_call: TRBJ2-7; d_call: .; v_call: TRBV28; clone_size: .; cdr3_aa: CASSFAGPRGSTYF; cdr3_nt: TGTGCCAGCAGTTTCGCGGGGCCGAGGGGATCCACGTACTTC
j_call: TRBJ2-3; d_call: .; v_call: TRBV19; clone_size: .; cdr3_aa: CASSQLGAQYF; cdr3_nt: TGTGCCAGTAGCCAACTAGGTGCGCAGTATTTT